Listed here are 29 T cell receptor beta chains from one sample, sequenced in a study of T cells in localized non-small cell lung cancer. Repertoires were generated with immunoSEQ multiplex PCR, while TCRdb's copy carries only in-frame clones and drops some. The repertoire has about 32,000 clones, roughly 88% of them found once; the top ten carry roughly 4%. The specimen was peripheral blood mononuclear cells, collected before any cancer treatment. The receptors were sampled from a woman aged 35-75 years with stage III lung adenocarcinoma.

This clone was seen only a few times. CDR3 in amino acids: CATSRDRMNTEAFF. CDR3 nucleotide sequence: TGTGCCACCAGCAGAGATCGAATGAACACTGAAGCTTTCTTT. This chain uses TRBV15 with TRBJ1-1; D gene ambiguous. The germline V and J ends were trimmed by 0 bases and 0 bases, with 5 bases remaining between them. The CDR3 is 14 amino acids. Germline values: CDR1 LNHNV, CDR2 YYDKDF (reference sequence).

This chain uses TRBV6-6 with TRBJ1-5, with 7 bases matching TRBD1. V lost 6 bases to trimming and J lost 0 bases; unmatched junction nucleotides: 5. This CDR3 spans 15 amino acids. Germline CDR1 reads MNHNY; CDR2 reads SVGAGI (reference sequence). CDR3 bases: TGTGCCAGCAGCCCGGGACAGTATAGCAATCAGCCCCAGCATTTT. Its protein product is CASSPGQYSNQPQHF.

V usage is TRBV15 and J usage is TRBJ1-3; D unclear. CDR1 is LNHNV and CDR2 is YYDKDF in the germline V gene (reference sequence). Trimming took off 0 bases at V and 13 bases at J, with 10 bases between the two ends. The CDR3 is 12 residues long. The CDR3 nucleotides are TGTGCCACCAGCAGAGATGACTGGATGATATATTTT. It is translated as CATSRDDWMIYF.

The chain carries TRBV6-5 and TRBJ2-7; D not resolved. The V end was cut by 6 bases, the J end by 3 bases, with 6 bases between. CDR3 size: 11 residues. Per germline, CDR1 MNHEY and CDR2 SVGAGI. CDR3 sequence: CASSRGYEQYF. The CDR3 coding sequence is TGTGCCAGCAGCCGAGGCTACGAGCAGTACTTC.

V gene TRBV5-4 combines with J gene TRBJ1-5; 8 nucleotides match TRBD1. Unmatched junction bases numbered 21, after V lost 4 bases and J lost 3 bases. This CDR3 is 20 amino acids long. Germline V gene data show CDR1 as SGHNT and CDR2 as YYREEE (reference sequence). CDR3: CASSPLGDVGTGENNQPQHF. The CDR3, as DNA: TGTGCCAGCAGCCCCCTAGGAGATGTGGGGACAGGCGAAAACAATCAGCCCCAGCATTTT.

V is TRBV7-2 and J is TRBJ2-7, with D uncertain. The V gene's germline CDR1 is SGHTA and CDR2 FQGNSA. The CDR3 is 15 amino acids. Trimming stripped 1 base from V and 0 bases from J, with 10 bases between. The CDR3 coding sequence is TGTGCCAGCAGCTTAGGCCTATCCCTCTCCTACGAGCAGTACTTC. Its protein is CASSLGLSLSYEQYF.

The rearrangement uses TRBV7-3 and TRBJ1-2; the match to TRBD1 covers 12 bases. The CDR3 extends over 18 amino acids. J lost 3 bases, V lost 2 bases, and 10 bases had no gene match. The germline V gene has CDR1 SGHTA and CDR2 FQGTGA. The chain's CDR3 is CASSLGGQGATTYYGYTF. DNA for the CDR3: TGTGCCAGCAGCTTAGGGGGACAGGGGGCCACAACCTACTATGGCTACACCTTC. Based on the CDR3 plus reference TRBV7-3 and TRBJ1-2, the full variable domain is GAGVSQTPSNKVTEKGKYVELRCDPISGHTALYWYRQSLGQGPEFLIYFQGTGAADDSGLPNDRFFAVRPEGSVSTLKIQRTERGDSAVYLCASSLGGQGATTYYGYTFGSGTRLTVV.

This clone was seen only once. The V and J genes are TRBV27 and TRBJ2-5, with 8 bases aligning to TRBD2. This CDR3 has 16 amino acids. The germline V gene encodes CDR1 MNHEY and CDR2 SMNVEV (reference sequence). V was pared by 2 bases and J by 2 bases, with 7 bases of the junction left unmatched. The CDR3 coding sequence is TGTGCCAGCAGTTTACGGGGTAGCGGGGAGCAAGAGACCCAGTACTTC. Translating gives CASSLRGSGEQETQYF.

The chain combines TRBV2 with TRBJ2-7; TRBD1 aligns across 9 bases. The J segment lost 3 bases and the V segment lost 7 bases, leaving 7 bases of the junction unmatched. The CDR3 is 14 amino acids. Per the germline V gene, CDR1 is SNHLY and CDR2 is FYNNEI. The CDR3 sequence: CASNLLGQGYEQYF. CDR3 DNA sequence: TGTGCCAGCAATCTTCTGGGACAGGGCTACGAGCAGTACTTC.

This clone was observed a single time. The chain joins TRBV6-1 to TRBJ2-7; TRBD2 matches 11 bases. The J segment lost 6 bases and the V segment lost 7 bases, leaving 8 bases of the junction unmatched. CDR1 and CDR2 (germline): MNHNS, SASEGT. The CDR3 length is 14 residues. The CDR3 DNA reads TGTGCCAGCACCCGACTAGCGGGATCCCTCGAGCAGTACTTC. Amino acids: CASTRLAGSLEQYF.

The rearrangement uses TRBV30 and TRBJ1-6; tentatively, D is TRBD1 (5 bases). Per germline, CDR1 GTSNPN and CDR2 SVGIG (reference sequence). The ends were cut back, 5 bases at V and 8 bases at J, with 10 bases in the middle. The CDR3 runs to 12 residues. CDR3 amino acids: CAWGIGDSPLHF. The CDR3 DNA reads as TGTGCCTGGGGGATAGGGGATTCACCCCTCCACTTT.

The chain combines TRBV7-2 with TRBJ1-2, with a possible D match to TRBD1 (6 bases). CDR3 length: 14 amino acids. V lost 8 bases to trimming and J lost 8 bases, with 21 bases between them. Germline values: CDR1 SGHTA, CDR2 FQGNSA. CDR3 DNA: TGTGCCAGCCGCCTCCCTACAGGGACGTTAGGCTACACCTTC. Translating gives CASRLPTGTLGYTF.

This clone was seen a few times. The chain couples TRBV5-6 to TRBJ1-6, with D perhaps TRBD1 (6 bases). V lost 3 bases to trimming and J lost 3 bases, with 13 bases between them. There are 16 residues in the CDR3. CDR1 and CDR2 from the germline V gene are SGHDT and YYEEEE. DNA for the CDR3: TGTGCCAGCAGCTATCGACAGGACTACTATAATTCACCCCTCCACTTT. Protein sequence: CASSYRQDYYNSPLHF.

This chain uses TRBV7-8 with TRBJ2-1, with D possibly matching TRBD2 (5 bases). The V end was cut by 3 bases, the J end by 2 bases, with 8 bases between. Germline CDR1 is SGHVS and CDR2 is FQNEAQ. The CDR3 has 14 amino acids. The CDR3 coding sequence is TGTGCCAGCAGCTTCCGACTAACCTACAATGAGCAGTTCTTC. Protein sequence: CASSFRLTYNEQFF.

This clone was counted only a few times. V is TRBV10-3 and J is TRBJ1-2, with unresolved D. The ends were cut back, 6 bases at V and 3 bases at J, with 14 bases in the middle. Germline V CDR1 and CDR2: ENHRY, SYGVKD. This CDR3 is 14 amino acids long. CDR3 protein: CAISPAAGDYGYTF. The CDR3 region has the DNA TGTGCCATCAGCCCAGCCGCCGGGGACTATGGCTACACCTTC.

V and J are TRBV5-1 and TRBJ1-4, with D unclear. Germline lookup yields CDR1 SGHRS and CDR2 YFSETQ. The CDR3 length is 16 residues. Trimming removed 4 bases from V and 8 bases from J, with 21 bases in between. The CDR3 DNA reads TGCGCCAGCAGCCCTTCGGTGAGGCTGGAGCAGGAAAAACTGTTTTTT. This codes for CASSPSVRLEQEKLFF.

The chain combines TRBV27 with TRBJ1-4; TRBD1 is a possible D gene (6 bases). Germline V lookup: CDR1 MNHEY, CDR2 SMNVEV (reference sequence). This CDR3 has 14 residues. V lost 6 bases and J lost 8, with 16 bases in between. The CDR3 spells CASSPTGLKEKLFF. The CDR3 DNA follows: TGTGCCAGCAGCCCTACAGGGCTCAAAGAAAAACTGTTTTTT.

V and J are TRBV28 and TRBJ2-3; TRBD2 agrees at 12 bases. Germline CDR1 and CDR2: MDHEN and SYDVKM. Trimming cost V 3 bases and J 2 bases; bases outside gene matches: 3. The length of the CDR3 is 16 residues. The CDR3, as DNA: TGTGCCAGCAGTTTTCTAGCGGGAGGGTTCACAGATACGCAGTATTTT. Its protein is CASSFLAGGFTDTQYF.

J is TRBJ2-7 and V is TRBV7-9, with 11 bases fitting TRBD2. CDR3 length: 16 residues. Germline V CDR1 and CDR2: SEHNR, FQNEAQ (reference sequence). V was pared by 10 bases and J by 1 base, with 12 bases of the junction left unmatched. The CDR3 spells CATTPLTSGMSYEQYF. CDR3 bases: TGTGCCACTACGCCCCTGACTAGCGGGATGTCCTACGAGCAGTACTTC.

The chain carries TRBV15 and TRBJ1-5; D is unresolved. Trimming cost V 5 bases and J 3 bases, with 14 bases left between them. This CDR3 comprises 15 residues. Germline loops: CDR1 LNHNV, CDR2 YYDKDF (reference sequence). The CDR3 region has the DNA TGTGCCACCAGCCCCGGCGACCGATACAATCAGCCCCAGCATTTT. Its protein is CATSPGDRYNQPQHF.

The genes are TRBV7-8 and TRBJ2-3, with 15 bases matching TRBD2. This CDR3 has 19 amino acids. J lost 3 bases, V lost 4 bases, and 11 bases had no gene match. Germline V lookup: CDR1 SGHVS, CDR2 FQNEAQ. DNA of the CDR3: TGTGCCAGCAGCTATCGGACTAGCGGGGGGGCCGGGTGGACAGATACGCAGTATTTT. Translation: CASSYRTSGGAGWTDTQYF.

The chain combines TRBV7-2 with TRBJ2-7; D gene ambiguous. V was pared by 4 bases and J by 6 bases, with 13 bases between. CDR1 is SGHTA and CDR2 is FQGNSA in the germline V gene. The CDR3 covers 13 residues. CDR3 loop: CASSSPVVSEQYF. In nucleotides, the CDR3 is TGTGCCAGCAGCTCTCCGGTGGTGAGCGAGCAGTACTTC.

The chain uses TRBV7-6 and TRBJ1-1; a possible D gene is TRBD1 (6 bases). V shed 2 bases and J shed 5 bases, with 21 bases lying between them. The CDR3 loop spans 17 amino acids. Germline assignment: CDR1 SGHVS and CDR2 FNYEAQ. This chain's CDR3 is CASSLRELTGRKTEAFF. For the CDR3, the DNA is TGTGCCAGCAGCTTACGTGAATTAACAGGGAGAAAGACTGAAGCTTTCTTT.

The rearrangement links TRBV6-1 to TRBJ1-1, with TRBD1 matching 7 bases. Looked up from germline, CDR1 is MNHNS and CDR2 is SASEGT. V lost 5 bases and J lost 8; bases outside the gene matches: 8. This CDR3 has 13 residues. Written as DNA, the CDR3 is TGTGCCAGCAGTCAGGGGGAGACGGAGGAAGCTTTCTTT. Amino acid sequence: CASSQGETEEAFF.

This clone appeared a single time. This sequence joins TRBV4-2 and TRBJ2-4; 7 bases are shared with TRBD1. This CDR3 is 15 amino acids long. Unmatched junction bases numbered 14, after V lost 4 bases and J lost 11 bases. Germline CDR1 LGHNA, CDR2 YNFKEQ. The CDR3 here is CASSPPQTRQGVQYF. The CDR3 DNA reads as TGTGCCAGCAGCCCACCACAGACCCGACAGGGAGTTCAGTACTTC.

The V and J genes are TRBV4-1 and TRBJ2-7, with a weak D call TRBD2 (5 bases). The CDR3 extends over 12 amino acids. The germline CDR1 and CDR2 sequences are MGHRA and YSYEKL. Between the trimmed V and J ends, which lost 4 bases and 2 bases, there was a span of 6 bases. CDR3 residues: CASSPGTYEQYF. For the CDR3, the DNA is TGCGCCAGCAGCCCCGGGACCTACGAGCAGTACTTC.

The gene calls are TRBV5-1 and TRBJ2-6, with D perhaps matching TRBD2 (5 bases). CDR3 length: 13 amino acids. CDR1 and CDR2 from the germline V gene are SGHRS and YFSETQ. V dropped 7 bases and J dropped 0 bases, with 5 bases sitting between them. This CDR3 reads CASEGSGANVLTF. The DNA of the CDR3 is TGCGCCAGCGAGGGCTCTGGGGCCAACGTCCTGACTTTC.

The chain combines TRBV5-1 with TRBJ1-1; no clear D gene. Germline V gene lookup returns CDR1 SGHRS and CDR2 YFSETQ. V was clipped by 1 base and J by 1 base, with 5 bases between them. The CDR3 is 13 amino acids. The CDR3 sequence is CASSLPGNTEAFF. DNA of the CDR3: TGCGCCAGCAGCTTGCCAGGGAACACTGAAGCTTTCTTT. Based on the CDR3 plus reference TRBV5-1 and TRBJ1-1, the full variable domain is KAGVTQTPRYLIKTRGQQVTLSCSPISGHRSVSWYQQTPGQGLQFLFEYFSETQRNKGNFPGRFSGRQFSNSRSEMNVSTLELGDSALYLCASSLPGNTEAFFGQGTRLTVV.

CDR3 loop: CASSPGTDVESGYTF. The CDR3 DNA follows: TGTGCCAGCAGCCCCGGGACAGACGTAGAGAGCGGCTACACCTTC. This rearrangement joins TRBV5-4 to TRBJ1-2; 7 bases agree with TRBD1. The CDR3 covers 15 residues. V lost 4 bases, J lost 8 bases, and 14 bases stayed unmatched. Germline CDR1 and CDR2: SGHNT and YYREEE (reference sequence).